The 20 T cell receptor beta chains presented below share a single source sample, sequenced in a study of blood T cell repertoires in COVID-19. Profiled with immunoSEQ multiplex PCR; TCRdb holds only in-frame clones, not every one. This table has approximately 100,000 clones, around 88% appearing once. The sample was peripheral blood. The receptors come from a human donor in a cohort sampled during active COVID-19.

This clone qualifies as medium-sized. The chain recombines TRBV9 with TRBJ2-1; tentatively, D is TRBD2 (5 bases). Trimming cost V 2 bases and J 15 bases, with 18 bases left between them. The CDR3 covers 13 residues. CDR1 and CDR2 from the germline V gene are SGDLS and YYNGEE. The CDR3 here is CASSVSPLRGRFF. The CDR3 region has the DNA TGTGCCAGCAGCGTCTCACCCCTAAGAGGGAGGTTCTTC.

The chain is built from TRBV19 and TRBJ1-4; the match to TRBD1 covers 7 bases. V trimming: 8 bases; J trimming: 0 bases; junction bases outside the gene matches: 9. From germline, CDR1 is LNHDA and CDR2 SQIVND (reference sequence). This CDR3 contains 16 residues. The CDR3 is CASAPDRRATNEKLFF. CDR3 nucleotide sequence: TGTGCCAGTGCTCCGGACAGGCGTGCAACTAATGAAAAACTGTTTTTT.

The chain recombines TRBV2 with TRBJ2-2; 10 bases are shared with TRBD2. This CDR3 spans 16 amino acids. Germline CDR1 SNHLY, CDR2 FYNNEI. V shed 5 bases and J 7 bases; nucleotides not matched to a gene: 10. CDR3 DNA sequence: TGTGCCAGCAGTCCCCAGCTAGCGGGAGCGCTCGGGGAGCTGTTTTTT. Its translation: CASSPQLAGALGELFF.

This clone has only one observation. The chain employs TRBV10-2 and TRBJ1-5; perhaps TRBD1 as D (5 bases). V lost 5 bases and J 10 bases, leaving 15 bases between the germline ends. The length of the CDR3 is 13 residues. Germline CDR1 WSHSY, CDR2 SAAADI. The CDR3 loop is CASSPGPTTPQHF. The CDR3, as DNA: TGCGCCAGCAGTCCAGGGCCAACCACTCCCCAGCATTTT.

This rearrangement joins TRBV10-1 to TRBJ1-1; 10 bases agree with TRBD1. J was trimmed by 7 bases and V by 5 bases; bases with no gene match: 4. This CDR3 region has 13 residues. Germline CDR1 is WNHNN and CDR2 is SYGVQD (reference sequence). The CDR3 DNA reads TGCGCCAGCAGTCGACAGGGGGCTCGTGAAGCTTTCTTT. Translated: CASSRQGAREAFF.

The CDR3 is CATQFGSSHNEQFF. Written as DNA, the CDR3 is TGTGCCACTCAGTTCGGGAGTTCCCACAATGAGCAGTTCTTC. The chain combines TRBV19 with TRBJ2-1; possible D gene TRBD2, 6 bases. Germline V gives CDR1 LNHDA, CDR2 SQIVND (reference sequence). Trimming left V 10 bases short and J 5 bases short, with 18 bases between. This CDR3 spans 14 amino acids.

The chain carries TRBV20-1 and TRBJ1-2; perhaps TRBD1 as D (6 bases). The CDR3 sequence is 11 residues long. The V end was cut by 7 bases, the J end by 8 bases, with 14 bases between. Germline loops: CDR1 DFQATT, CDR2 SNEGSKA (reference sequence). The CDR3 reads CSGTGGRGYTF. For the CDR3, the DNA is TGCAGTGGGACTGGGGGCCGGGGCTACACCTTC.

This chain joins TRBV6-4 and TRBJ1-5, with 9 bases that match TRBD1. V lost 2 bases and J lost 2; bases outside the gene matches: 4. Germline CDR1 MRHNA, CDR2 SNTAGT. The CDR3 extends over 16 amino acids. CDR3 region: CASSDPRTGGNQPQHF. The CDR3 DNA reads TGTGCCAGCAGTGACCCTAGGACAGGGGGCAATCAGCCCCAGCATTTT.

V usage is TRBV24-1 and J usage is TRBJ1-6; possible D gene TRBD1, 6 bases. Trimming shortened V by 5 bases and J by 4 bases, and 11 bases separated the two germline ends. The CDR3 is made up of 15 amino acids. In germline, CDR1 is KGHDR, CDR2 SFDVKD. The CDR3 DNA reads as TGTGCCACCAGTGCGGGACACTTTTATAATTCACCCCTCCACTTT. The encoded protein is CATSAGHFYNSPLHF.

The chain couples TRBV6-5 to TRBJ1-4; the match to TRBD1 covers 7 bases. J was trimmed by 0 bases and V by 6 bases; bases with no gene match: 4. Germline loops: CDR1 MNHEY, CDR2 SVGAGI. This CDR3 spans 15 amino acids. The chain's CDR3 is CASRRGPATNEKLFF. The DNA of the CDR3 is TGTGCCAGCAGGAGGGGGCCCGCAACTAATGAAAAACTGTTTTTT.

This chain joins TRBV6-5 and TRBJ1-4; D possibly corresponds to TRBD1 (6 bases). The CDR3 extends over 15 amino acids. The V gene lost 4 bases and the J gene lost 1 base, with 10 bases spanning the gap. Per germline, CDR1 MNHEY and CDR2 SVGAGI. The CDR3 reads CASSLGRGTNEKLFF. The CDR3 DNA reads TGTGCCAGCAGTTTGGGCAGGGGAACTAATGAAAAACTGTTTTTT.

The rearrangement links TRBV11-1 to TRBJ2-5; D perhaps matches TRBD1 (6 bases). The CDR3 consists of 15 residues. The V end was cut by 1 base, the J end by 7 bases, with 16 bases between. Germline CDR1 SGHAT, CDR2 FQDESV (reference sequence). Written as DNA, the CDR3 is TGTGCCAGCAGCTTAGGGCGACAGGTCGGGCGGACCCAGTACTTC. Encoded protein: CASSLGRQVGRTQYF.

The J gene is TRBJ1-1, the V gene TRBV3-1 (or the pseudogene TRBV3-2), with D tentatively TRBD1 (5 bases). The CDR3 runs 13 residues. The ends were cut back, 7 bases at V and 4 bases at J, with 13 bases in the middle. Germline CDR1 and CDR2: LGHDT and YNNKEL (reference sequence). The DNA of the CDR3 is TGTGCCAGCAAGATCGCAGGGCGCACTGAAGCTTTCTTT. Protein product: CASKIAGRTEAFF.

CDR3 sequence reads: CASSKGQGRYEQYF. The DNA of the CDR3 is TGTGCCAGTAGTAAGGGACAGGGCAGGTACGAGCAGTACTTC. The chain employs TRBV19 and TRBJ2-7, with TRBD1 identical over 9 bases. Trimming removed 4 bases from V and 4 bases from J; junction bases left unmatched: 5. The CDR3 sequence is 14 residues long. Germline V gene data show CDR1 as LNHDA and CDR2 as SQIVND (reference sequence).

The CDR3 DNA sequence: TGTGCCAGCAGTTTGACAGGGGGCCGATTTAGCTCCTACGAGCAGTACTTC. It encodes CASSLTGGRFSSYEQYF. This sequence joins TRBV2 and TRBJ2-7; the match to TRBD1 covers 10 bases. The CDR3 is 17 residues long. V was clipped by 5 bases and J by 0 bases; unmatched bases: 10. Germline lookup yields CDR1 SNHLY and CDR2 FYNNEI.

In DNA form, the CDR3 reads TGTGCCAGCAGCGCCGAAGGAGTGGATGAAAAACTGTTTTTT. The encoded protein is CASSAEGVDEKLFF. This chain joins TRBV9 and TRBJ1-4; D unresolved. Trimming stripped 3 bases from V and 6 bases from J, with 12 bases between. The CDR3 extends over 14 amino acids. Germline V lookup: CDR1 SGDLS, CDR2 YYNGEE.

The chain has TRBV5-6 and TRBJ2-7; 8 bases agree with TRBD2. Germline CDR1 and CDR2: SGHDT and YYEEEE. This CDR3 spans 18 amino acids. V was pared by 2 bases and J by 2 bases, with 15 bases of the junction left unmatched. DNA for the CDR3: TGTGCCAGCAGCTTTACTTTATGGGGACTAGGGGTAACCTACGAGCAGTACTTC. It encodes CASSFTLWGLGVTYEQYF.

The rearrangement joins TRBV5-1 to TRBJ1-3; tentatively, D is TRBD1 (5 bases). In germline, CDR1 is SGHRS, CDR2 YFSETQ. This CDR3 has 15 residues. Deletions cut 1 base from V and 0 bases from J, with 8 bases between. In nucleotides, the CDR3 is TGCGCCAGCAGCTTGTGGGGGGGCTCTGGAAACACCATATATTTT. It yields the protein CASSLWGGSGNTIYF.

V is TRBV5-5 and J is TRBJ2-7; D remains ambiguous. The CDR3 has 15 amino acids. The germline V and J ends were trimmed by 0 bases and 4 bases, with 14 bases remaining between them. Germline values: CDR1 SGHKS, CDR2 YYEKEE (reference sequence). For the CDR3, the DNA is TGTGCCAGCAGCTTGGGACTCGCTGTGACGTACGAGCAGTACTTC. It specifies CASSLGLAVTYEQYF.

The gene calls are TRBV18 and TRBJ2-2, with TRBD2 as a possible D gene (6 bases). CDR1 and CDR2 (germline): KGHSH, LQKENI. V lost 5 bases and J 0 bases, leaving 10 bases between the germline ends. The CDR3 totals 15 residues. CDR3 region: CASSISGPNTGELFF. CDR3 nucleotides: TGTGCCAGCTCAATTAGCGGACCGAACACCGGGGAGCTGTTTTTT.